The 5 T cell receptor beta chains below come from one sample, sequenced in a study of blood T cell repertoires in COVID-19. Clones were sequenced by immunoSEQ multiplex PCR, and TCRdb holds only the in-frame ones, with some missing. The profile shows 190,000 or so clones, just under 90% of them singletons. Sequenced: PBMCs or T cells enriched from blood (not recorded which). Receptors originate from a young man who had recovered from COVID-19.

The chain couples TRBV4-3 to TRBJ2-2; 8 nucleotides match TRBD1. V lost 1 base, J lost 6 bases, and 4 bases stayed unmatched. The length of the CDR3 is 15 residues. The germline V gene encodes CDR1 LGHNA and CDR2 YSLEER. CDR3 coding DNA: TGCGCCAGCAGCCAAGGGACAGGGAGGTCCGGGGAGCTGTTTTTT. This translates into CASSQGTGRSGELFF.

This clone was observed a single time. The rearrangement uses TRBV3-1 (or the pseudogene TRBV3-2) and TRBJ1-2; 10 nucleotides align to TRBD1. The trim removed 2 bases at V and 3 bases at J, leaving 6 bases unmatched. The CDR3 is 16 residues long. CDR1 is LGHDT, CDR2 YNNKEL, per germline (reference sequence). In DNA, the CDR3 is TGTGCCAGCAGCCAAAGGGACAGGGGCTTTCACTATGGCTACACCTTC. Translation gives CASSQRDRGFHYGYTF.

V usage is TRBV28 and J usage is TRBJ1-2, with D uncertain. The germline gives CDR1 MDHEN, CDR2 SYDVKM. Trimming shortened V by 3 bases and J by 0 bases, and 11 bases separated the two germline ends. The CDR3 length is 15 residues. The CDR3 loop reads CASSFLREANYGYTF. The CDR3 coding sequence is TGTGCCAGCAGTTTCCTCCGGGAAGCTAACTATGGCTACACCTTC.

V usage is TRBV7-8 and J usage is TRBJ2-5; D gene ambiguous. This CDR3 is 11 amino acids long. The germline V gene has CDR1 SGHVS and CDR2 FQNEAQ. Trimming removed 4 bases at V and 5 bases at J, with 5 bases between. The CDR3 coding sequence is TGTGCCAGCAGCTGGGCGGAGACCCAGTACTTC. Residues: CASSWAETQYF.

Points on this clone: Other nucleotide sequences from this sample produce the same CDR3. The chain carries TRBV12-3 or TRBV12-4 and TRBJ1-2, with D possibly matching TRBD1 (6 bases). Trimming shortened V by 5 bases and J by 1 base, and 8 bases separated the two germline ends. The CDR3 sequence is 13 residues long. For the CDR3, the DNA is TGTGCCAGCAGTAAACAGGGTAACTATGGCTACACCTTC. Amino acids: CASSKQGNYGYTF.